Shown below are 23 T cell receptor beta chains from a single sample sequenced in a study of T cell changes during pregnancy in multiple sclerosis. Generated by immunoSEQ multiplex PCR, the TCRdb table keeps only in-frame clones and is missing some. The sample includes roughly 90,000 clones, just under 95% seen only once; the top ten take around 4.5%. This sample comprised peripheral blood, obtained in the first trimester of pregnancy. The receptors were sampled from a female donor with multiple sclerosis, enrolled in a pregnancy study.

CDR3 protein: CASRAGTGLLNYGYTF. The DNA of the CDR3 is TGTGCCAGCCGGGCCGGGACAGGACTTCTTAACTATGGCTACACCTTC. The rearrangement uses TRBV2 and TRBJ1-2, with 8 nucleotides matching TRBD1. The V gene's germline CDR1 is SNHLY and CDR2 FYNNEI. The J segment lost 1 base and the V segment lost 8 bases, leaving 12 bases of the junction unmatched. The CDR3 runs to 16 residues.

The genes are TRBV6-6 and TRBJ1-6; D is undetermined. The germline CDR1 and CDR2 sequences are MNHNY and SVGAGI (reference sequence). The CDR3 is made up of 14 amino acids. V was pared by 2 bases and J by 8 bases, with 10 bases between. The chain's CDR3 is CASSYREGYSPLHF. Here the CDR3 DNA reads TGTGCCAGCAGTTACCGGGAGGGCTATTCACCCCTCCACTTT.

CDR3 DNA: TGTGCCAGCAGCGTATACAGTAATGGCTACACCTTC. Protein product: CASSVYSNGYTF. The chain combines TRBV9 with TRBJ1-2; D is unclear. V dropped 1 base and J dropped 6 bases, with 7 bases sitting between them. In germline, CDR1 is SGDLS, CDR2 YYNGEE. The CDR3 totals 12 residues.

Only a few counts were recorded for this clone. V usage is TRBV6-4 and J usage is TRBJ1-2; 7 nucleotides match TRBD1. With V trimmed by 2 bases and J by 2 bases, 2 bases remained unmatched. This CDR3 spans 14 amino acids. CDR1 and CDR2 (germline): MRHNA, SNTAGT. The CDR3 loop is CASSDGDSNYGYTF. For the CDR3, the DNA is TGTGCCAGCAGTGACGGGGACAGCAACTATGGCTACACCTTC.

This rearrangement joins TRBV10-3 to TRBJ2-3; the D gene is possibly TRBD2 (5 bases). The CDR3 covers 12 residues. CDR1 and CDR2 (germline): ENHRY, SYGVKD. The ends were cut back, 8 bases at V and 3 bases at J, with 9 bases in the middle. DNA of the CDR3: TGTGCCATCGGGAGTCATACAGATACGCAGTATTTT. Protein: CAIGSHTDTQYF.

This clone was recorded once. Sequence at one end of the junction differs from germline and may be a read error. The DNA of the CDR3 is TGTGCTAGCAGCTTAGGCGACGGGGATACGCAGTATTTT. Amino acid sequence: CASSLGDGDTQYF. The chain recombines TRBV7-7 with TRBJ2-3, with D unresolved. This CDR3 is built from 13 residues. The germline V gene encodes CDR1 SSHAT and CDR2 FNYEAQ (reference sequence).

The V gene is TRBV14, the J gene TRBJ2-2; weak D call: TRBD2 (7 bases). The CDR3 runs to 16 residues. Per germline, CDR1 SGHDN and CDR2 FVKESK. V shed 4 bases and J shed 2 bases, with 14 bases lying between them. CDR3 bases: TGTGCCAGCAGCCCAAGAGGGGGGGCAAACACCGGGGAGCTGTTTTTT. Its translation: CASSPRGGANTGELFF.

This chain connects TRBV19 to TRBJ2-7; a weak D match, TRBD2 (5 bases). The CDR3 extends over 19 amino acids. Germline V CDR1 and CDR2: LNHDA, SQIVND (reference sequence). Trimming took off 10 bases at V and 4 bases at J, with 35 bases between the two ends. DNA for the CDR3: TGTGCCACCACCGCCCTCGCGACCAGATCCCGGAGGCGGGTATACGAGCAGTACTTC. Residues: CATTALATRSRRRVYEQYF.

This chain joins TRBV5-6 and TRBJ1-3, with TRBD1 matching 7 bases. CDR3 length: 17 residues. V was clipped by 2 bases and J by 3 bases; unmatched bases: 11. Per germline, CDR1 SGHDT and CDR2 YYEEEE. CDR3 DNA sequence: TGTGCCAGCAGCTTCGGTACAGGGGAGATAAGTGGAAACACCATATATTTT. Encoded protein: CASSFGTGEISGNTIYF.

V usage is TRBV5-6 and J usage is TRBJ2-3, with D perhaps matching TRBD2 (6 bases). V was clipped by 3 bases and J by 2 bases, with 10 bases between them. Germline values: CDR1 SGHDT, CDR2 YYEEEE. The CDR3 loop spans 14 amino acids. CDR3 sequence reads: CASSWGVPTDTQYF. The CDR3 DNA sequence: TGTGCCAGCAGCTGGGGGGTACCCACAGATACGCAGTATTTT.

The J gene is TRBJ1-2, the V gene TRBV15; D might be TRBD1 (6 bases). This CDR3 contains 16 residues. The V and J ends lost 0 bases and 2 bases respectively, with 13 bases between them. Germline-derived CDR1 and CDR2 are LNHNV and YYDKDF (reference sequence). The CDR3 loop is CATSRDSLGQNYGYTF. DNA of the CDR3: TGTGCCACCAGCAGAGACTCCCTTGGACAGAACTATGGCTACACCTTC. The full variable domain, rest sourced from reference TRBV15 and TRBJ1-2, is DAMVIQNPRYQVTQFGKPVTLSCSQTLNHNVMYWYQQKSSQAPKLLFHYYDKDFNNEADTPDNFQSRRPNTSFCFLDIRSPGLGDTAMYLCATSRDSLGQNYGYTFGSGTRLTVV.

This clone has a handful of counts. The genes are TRBV9 and TRBJ1-1; D is uncertain. Looked up from germline, CDR1 is SGDLS and CDR2 is YYNGEE. The CDR3 is 14 amino acids. Trimming took off 1 base at V and 6 bases at J, with 13 bases between the two ends. CDR3 amino acids: CASSVRDSGAEAFF. CDR3 DNA: TGTGCCAGCAGCGTACGCGATTCGGGAGCTGAAGCTTTCTTT.

The genes are TRBV2 and TRBJ2-2; 8 bases agree with TRBD1. V lost 3 bases, J lost 5 bases, and 5 bases stayed unmatched. The CDR3 sequence is 15 residues long. The germline CDR1 and CDR2 sequences are SNHLY and FYNNEI. The CDR3 loop reads CASSEEQGVTGELFF. The DNA for the CDR3 is TGTGCCAGCAGTGAGGAACAGGGGGTAACCGGGGAGCTGTTTTTT.

V usage is TRBV5-1 and J usage is TRBJ2-1; TRBD2 aligns across 10 bases. CDR1 is SGHRS, CDR2 YFSETQ, per germline. The V gene end was trimmed by 4 bases and the J gene end by 2 bases; junction bases not matched to a gene: 6. This CDR3 has 16 residues. The DNA for the CDR3 is TGCGCCAGCAGCGAAACTAGCGGGGTGGCCTACAATGAGCAGTTCTTC. Amino acid sequence: CASSETSGVAYNEQFF.

V and J are TRBV5-4 and TRBJ2-7, with 8 positions matching TRBD2. CDR3 length: 15 amino acids. Germline V lookup: CDR1 SGHNT, CDR2 YYREEE (reference sequence). The J segment lost 2 bases and the V segment lost 4 bases, leaving 8 bases of the junction unmatched. The DNA of the CDR3 is TGTGCCAGCAGCCCCGGGGGGGCCTCGACCTACGAGCAGTACTTC. This sequence encodes CASSPGGASTYEQYF.

The chain has TRBV14 and TRBJ2-7, with 7 nucleotides matching TRBD2. V dropped 5 bases and J dropped 3; count of bases not matched to a gene: 7. CDR1 is SGHDN and CDR2 is FVKESK in the germline V gene. This CDR3 has 14 amino acids. The CDR3 nucleotides read TGTGCCAGCAGCTCCGACGGGGGGTACTACGAGCAGTACTTC. Translating gives CASSSDGGYYEQYF.

The chain is built from TRBV28 and TRBJ2-7; D gene ambiguous. The CDR3 is 12 residues long. Germline V gives CDR1 MDHEN, CDR2 SYDVKM. V dropped 3 bases and J dropped 2 bases, with 5 bases sitting between them. The CDR3 sequence: CASSFEAYEQYF. The CDR3 DNA sequence: TGTGCCAGCAGTTTCGAGGCCTACGAGCAGTACTTC.

The V call is TRBV10-3, the J call TRBJ2-3, with TRBD2 as a possible D gene (5 bases). Trimming took off 10 bases at V and 2 bases at J, with 13 bases between the two ends. In germline, CDR1 is ENHRY, CDR2 SYGVKD. The CDR3 runs 13 residues. The chain's CDR3 is CATLSEHTDTQYF. In DNA form, the CDR3 reads TGTGCCACCCTTAGCGAACACACAGATACGCAGTATTTT.

The chain carries TRBV7-6 and TRBJ2-7; 9 nucleotides align to TRBD1. Germline V gene sequence: CDR1 SGHVS, CDR2 FNYEAQ. The CDR3 runs to 15 residues. The J segment lost 1 base and the V segment lost 1 base, leaving 2 bases of the junction unmatched. CDR3 residues: CASSLETGGSYEQYF. The CDR3 nucleotides read TGTGCCAGCAGCTTAGAGACAGGGGGATCCTACGAGCAGTACTTC.

The chain joins TRBV7-9 to TRBJ2-5; 11 positions match TRBD2. CDR3 size: 15 residues. J was trimmed by 4 bases and V by 3 bases; bases with no gene match: 4. Per germline, CDR1 SEHNR and CDR2 FQNEAQ (reference sequence). Here the CDR3 reads CASSLYSGGAETQYF. CDR3 sequence (DNA): TGTGCCAGCAGCTTGTATAGCGGGGGGGCAGAGACCCAGTACTTC.

This clone was detected only once. The genes are TRBV13 and TRBJ1-1, with 8 bases that match TRBD1. CDR3 length: 14 residues. V shed 4 bases and J 5 bases; nucleotides not matched to a gene: 6. Germline V gene lookup returns CDR1 PRHDT and CDR2 FYEKMQ (reference sequence). The CDR3 nucleotides are TGTGCCAGCAGCTCCGACAGGGGAGGGACTGAAGCTTTCTTT. It specifies CASSSDRGGTEAFF.

The table lists this clone with a count of one. V usage is TRBV18 and J usage is TRBJ2-3, with TRBD1 matching over 10 bases. V shed 3 bases and J 2 bases; nucleotides not matched to a gene: 5. Germline V gene data show CDR1 as KGHSH and CDR2 as LQKENI. There are 16 residues in the CDR3. The CDR3 nucleotides are TGTGCCAGCTCACCCTGGGACAGGGGCCCCACAGATACGCAGTATTTT. Its protein is CASSPWDRGPTDTQYF.

The chain uses TRBV25-1 and TRBJ1-5; D unclear. The germline V and J ends were trimmed by 4 bases and 8 bases, with 18 bases remaining between them. The CDR3 contains 15 residues. Per germline, CDR1 MGHDK and CDR2 SYGVNS. CDR3 amino acids: CASSGRRGEYKPQHF. CDR3 nucleotides: TGTGCCAGCAGTGGAAGACGGGGAGAATATAAGCCCCAGCATTTT. The variable domain in full, with the rest retrieved from reference TRBV25-1 and TRBJ1-5, is EADIYQTPRYLVIGTGKKITLECSQTMGHDKMYWYQQDPGMELHLIHYSYGVNSTEKGDLSSESTVSRIRTEHFPLTLESARPSHTSQYLCASSGRRGEYKPQHFGDGTRLSIL.